Included here is one T cell receptor (beta chain) sequence, with context. The antigen is not known. The data were produced by immunoSEQ multiplex PCR, yet TCRdb's version contains in-frame clones alone and is incomplete. In the table there are around 110,000 clones, roughly nine tenths of which are singletons. The data are from a study of T cell responses to AZD1222 COVID-19 vaccine. At the level of the study: Second-dose recipients at about 4 or about 12 weeks were treated as one pooled group. Study-level points and caveats: The donor group comprised mostly white British people and more females; the analysis possibly underestimated clonal diversity.

CDR1 and CDR2 from the germline V gene are SGHDN and FVKESK. The V and J ends lost 6 bases and 5 bases, in that order; junction bases with no gene match: 10. The CDR3 runs 15 residues. This TCR was sampled from an adult in good health. The genes are TRBV14 and TRBJ1-1, with 9 positions matching TRBD1. Here the sequenced sample was peripheral blood, taken on day 0 of AZD1222 vaccination. Here the CDR3 DNA reads TGTGCCAGCAGTCAAATAGGGACAGGGAGGACTGAAGCTTTCTTT. Protein: CASSQIGTGRTEAFF.